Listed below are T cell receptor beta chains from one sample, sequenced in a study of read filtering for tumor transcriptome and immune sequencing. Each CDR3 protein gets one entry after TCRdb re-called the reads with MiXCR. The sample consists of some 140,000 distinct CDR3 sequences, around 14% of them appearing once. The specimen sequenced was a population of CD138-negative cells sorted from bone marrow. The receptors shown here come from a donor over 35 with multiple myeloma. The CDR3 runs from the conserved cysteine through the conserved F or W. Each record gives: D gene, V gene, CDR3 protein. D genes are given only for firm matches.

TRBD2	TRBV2	CASMGDGTKINEQFF
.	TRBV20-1	CSARDLGPYEQYF
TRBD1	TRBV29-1	CSVDPFDRGLNYGYTF
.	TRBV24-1	CTTSDGEEKQFF
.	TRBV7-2	CASSQDPNEKLFF
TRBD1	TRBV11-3	CASKGTGLSYEQYF
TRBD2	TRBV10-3	CATVLAGYNEQFF
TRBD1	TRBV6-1	CASSDLQGARPQHF
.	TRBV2	CASKKMTDPLYEQYF
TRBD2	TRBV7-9	CASSLTGTSSTDTQYF
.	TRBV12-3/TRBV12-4	CASSLALPSGANVLTF
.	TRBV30	CAWSVPRPGNSPLHF
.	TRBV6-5	CASSYSIPSGHEQFF
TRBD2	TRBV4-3	CASSQAASGRADTQYF
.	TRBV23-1	CASSPSRTDSNQPQHF
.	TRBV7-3	CASSPLHANTGELFF
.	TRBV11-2	CASSLVAVSSYNEQFF
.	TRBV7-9	CASSLETSSLRNEQFF
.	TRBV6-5	CASSYNGQRNEQFF
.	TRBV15	CATSRDSAPLNTEAFF
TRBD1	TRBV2	CASSDGRGQLSNQPQHF
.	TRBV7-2	CASSLISMGSSSYNEQFF
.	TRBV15	CATSLRIRSTDTQYF
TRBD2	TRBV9	CASSASRQREGAGELFF
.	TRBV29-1	CSVERSRNEQFF
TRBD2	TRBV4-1	CASSPLAGPESEQFF
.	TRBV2	CASSEADTQYF